This section outlines one T cell receptor (beta chain) sequence together with its context. Its antigen remains unidentified. There are no base qualities to consult, and no much larger clone falls within one base. Preparation of the library involved the immunoSEQ multiplex PCR assay. The multiplex PCR relied on a mix of 60 forward primers for TCR Vbeta segments and 13 reverse primers for TCR Jbeta segments. A multiplex PCR assay on genomic DNA amplified the CDR3 region of rearranged TCR beta genes. The amplified TCR beta libraries were sequenced on the Illumina HiSeq System as 87-base-pair reads. The study's processing was this. A later analysis tallied about 77 million unique TCR beta chains across the 666 repertoires, and approximately 12 million of those chains were shared by two or more donors. Raw reads were error-corrected and collapsed into unique sequences with a nearest-neighbor algorithm that merged closely related sequences to remove PCR and sequencing errors. To assign V, D and J gene segments, CDR3 sequences were aligned to IMGT reference sequences. For a sequence to be retained, a match of at least six nucleotides was required to both a V gene segment and a J gene segment. A rearrangement counted as productive if the CDR3 had no stop codons and remained in frame with V and J, and every other rearrangement counted as non-productive. Following IMGT convention, CDR3 was defined as the stretch from the second conserved V-encoded cysteine up to the conserved J-encoded phenylalanine. In an earlier analysis of roughly 580 of the donors, sequences lacking an unambiguous match to a single V gene segment were excluded. An earlier analysis of about 590 of the donors classified V segments as functional when productive rearrangements were above 56.7% and as segregating when the standard deviation between donors was above 5%. A statistical classification framework was built to diagnose cytomegalovirus status from the catalog of TCR beta chain sequences. In a later analysis, TCR nucleotide sequences were compared against IMGT/GENE-DB human TR gene sequences so that V and J genes could be assigned. A later analysis assigned CDR3 sequences and most-parsimonious VDJ recombination scenarios with the TCRdist pipeline. In a later analysis, each TCR beta chain was defined by its CDR3 amino acid sequence together with its V-gene family, and reads lacking a unique V-gene family were excluded. A later analysis removed 550 to 700 highly shared, low-generation-probability nucleotide sequences to deal with suspected cross-contamination and a sequencing artifact. In a later analysis, a clonal expansion index for each public chain was calculated from normalized within-repertoire ranks of inferred template counts. In a later analysis, generation probabilities were computed using a VDJ recombination model fitted to out-of-frame rearrangements, and the results were checked against IGoR. Hypergeometric tests were used in a later analysis to score TCR-TCR, TCR-HLA and TCR-CMV co-occurrence, with a repertoire-size bias correction applied to the TCR pairs. A later analysis estimated false discovery rates by permuting HLA or CMV assignments 20 times. A later analysis grouped co-occurring TCRs with DBSCAN, adding TCRdist sequence similarity when clustering within HLA-allele-positive subsets. Repertoires with fewer than 30,000 or more than 120,000 public chains were left out of co-occurrence clustering, as were four to six repertoires with anomalous nucleotide sharing. TCRdb carries this immuneACCESS record with in-frame sequences only. Its versions omit some clonotypes, under half of them owing to an unresolved V gene in the studies checked, with the rest unexplained. V and J calls and clone size are given by that table; D and trimming were obtained from the DNA. The sample table records 200,000 or so clones; more than 65% of these occur just once. The ten most abundant clones make up approximately 6% of the sample.

In total, over 600 healthy bone marrow donors made up the cohort. At the time of sampling, all cohort members were nominally healthy, though unrecorded immune exposures were likely present. The donor was CMV seropositive and belonged to the group of over 250 seropositive cohort members. A peripheral blood sample was provided by each donor, and peripheral blood mononuclear cells were used for TCR beta sequencing. Genomic DNA was extracted from the blood cell samples with the Qiagen DNeasy Blood Extraction Kit. From the germline V gene, CDR1 is MNHEY and CDR2 is SVGAGI. From the cysteine up to the phenylalanine, the CDR3 has a length of 15 residues. Of the read, only the CDR3 DNA is kept; its 45 bases are in frame from base 1. V gives up 5 bases and J gives up 5 bases, and the segment between their germline ends measures 19 bases. This sample stems from a study of cytomegalovirus exposure and HLA in healthy donors (dated by TCRdb to between 2016 and 2019). Notes on the research overall: In an earlier analysis of some 550 of the donors, 250 to 350 Gb of sequence data and approximately 120 million unique TCR beta sequences from about 179 million T cells were reported. The study aimed to test whether signatures of past pathogen exposure could be identified by cataloging public T cell receptors. All discovery cohort repertoires had been generated using a single sequencing platform. The number of typed donors differed by locus: about 620-630 for A, B, C, DRB1 and DQB1; 522 for DQA1; some 590 for DPA1; and 400 to 480 for DPB1. To predict cytomegalovirus infection status, the study brought together high-throughput TCR immunosequencing, statistical association of individual TCRs with disease status, and machine learning. Donor age, sex, ethnicity and CMV serostatus were compiled together with the repertoire data. An earlier analysis of approximately 500 of the donors applied high-throughput TCR beta sequencing to assess whether each TCR beta V gene segment acted as functional or pseudogenic. The study used immunosequencing to profile the T cell repertoires of 666 subjects and linked those repertoires to cytomegalovirus serostatus. Approximately 310 gigabases of sequencing data and around 87 million unique TCR sequences were included in an early release covering 500 to 750 HLA-typed donors. Rather than using new phenotypic data, the later analysis identified candidate immune exposures from TCR beta sequences and from how often those sequences occurred across donors. In a later genetic analysis, genome-wide SNP genotypes for about 55% of the roughly 700 donors were used, and that subset was treated as a discovery cohort. A later analysis re-examined previously published TCR beta repertoires from about 670 donors and added high-resolution HLA genotyping to investigate patterns of TCR occurrence. Of the roughly 430 genotyped donors, roughly 85% fell in the genetic ancestry cluster associated with self-reported Caucasian donors. Several DR-DQ haplotypes were treated as single units for association and clustering because of strong linkage in the cohort. Both class I and class II loci were covered by HLA typing, at four-digit resolution. Along with the approximately 700-subject first cohort, a separate validation cohort of more than 90 different subjects was used. Among 300 to 500 genotyped donors of the cohort, an average of about 240,000 unique TCR beta nucleotide sequences was sequenced per donor, of which roughly 18% were non-productive. Results and caveats for the whole study, not just this receptor: In a later genetic analysis, a missense DCLRE1C variant was associated with V-gene and J-gene trimming of TCR beta chains, and the association was replicated in an independent cohort. It was suggested by the authors that the approach could potentially be generalized to other disease states and immunological phenotypes. Linkage disequilibrium might explain the correlated functional status among segregating V segments, but an unknown experimental factor could not be excluded. A later analysis associated 15,000 to 20,000 TCR beta sequences with specific HLA alleles at a false discovery rate of 0.05. A later analysis reported that several top co-occurrence clusters appeared linked to parvovirus B19, influenza, CMV and Epstein-Barr virus. A cluster of highly shared sequence variants was judged likely to be a technical artifact of the sequencing pipeline. The presence/absence analyses assumed that sequencing depth was roughly uniform across donors, and that assumption may not be true. A later genetic analysis reported fewer N-insertions in productive TCRs among donors in an Asian-associated ancestry cluster than the approximately 700-donor mean. A few of the identified cytomegalovirus-associated TCR beta chains were confirmed in vitro to be specific for cytomegalovirus antigens. In a later analysis, most CMV-associated TCR beta chains were found to appear HLA-restricted, with HLA associations seemingly driven largely by CMV exposure. This cohort had only TCR beta chains sequenced, and the lack of alpha or paired-chain data limited which features could be detected. A further reported finding was that TCR beta sequences accurately predicted the HLA-A and HLA-B alleles for most subjects in the first cohort. HLA typing was unavailable for some donors at each locus, so association tests used only the typed subset. The study gave a list of some 150 TCR beta chains associated with cytomegalovirus. Some IMGT-functional V segments, including TRBV6-2 and TRBV6-3, could not be distinguished by the 87-base-pair reads and were therefore excluded. In a later analysis, HLA-associated TCR beta chains showed more clonal expansion and lower generation probabilities than non-associated chains that were equally common. In a later analysis, TCR association rates were found to vary across HLA loci, with the most associated TCRs seen for DRB1 alleles and the fewest for HLA-C alleles. In both the original and validation cohorts, the classifier was reported to diagnose cytomegalovirus status with high specificity and sensitivity. In an earlier analysis of 450 to 750 of the donors, most TCR beta V segments appeared in productive rearrangements about 87% or about 30% of the time, broadly matching IMGT annotations. When HLA alleles, especially DR and DQ, strongly co-occurred, TCR associations were difficult to assign to individual alleles. Because counts were too low, approximately 15 rarely observed V segments, including chromosome 9 orphons, were excluded from the earlier analysis of roughly 580 of the donors. CMV serostatus was the only immune exposure information available for the cohort. While some public TCRs were present in many individuals, most TCR sequences turned up only very rarely across donors.

This sequence was found in a woman aged 30 to 39 in good health and CMV-seropositive. The V and J segments used are TRBV6-5 and TRBJ2-7; the D gene is perhaps TRBD2, from 6 matching bases. Material for sequencing was PBMCs. The CDR3 in this case is CASSPNMGGANEQYF. Read as DNA, the sequence is TGTGCCAGCAGTCCGAATATGGGGGGAGCGAACGAGCAGTACTTC.